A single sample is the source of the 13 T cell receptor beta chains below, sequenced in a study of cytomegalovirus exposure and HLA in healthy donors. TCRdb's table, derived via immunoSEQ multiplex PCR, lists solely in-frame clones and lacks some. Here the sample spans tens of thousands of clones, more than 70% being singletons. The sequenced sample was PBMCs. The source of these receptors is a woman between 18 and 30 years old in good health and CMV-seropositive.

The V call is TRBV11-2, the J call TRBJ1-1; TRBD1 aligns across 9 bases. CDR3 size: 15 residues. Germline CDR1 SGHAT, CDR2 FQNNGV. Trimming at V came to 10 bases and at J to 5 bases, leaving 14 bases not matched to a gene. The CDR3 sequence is CATDWGRDRVTEAFF. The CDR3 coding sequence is TGTGCCACCGATTGGGGCCGGGACAGGGTGACTGAAGCTTTCTTT.

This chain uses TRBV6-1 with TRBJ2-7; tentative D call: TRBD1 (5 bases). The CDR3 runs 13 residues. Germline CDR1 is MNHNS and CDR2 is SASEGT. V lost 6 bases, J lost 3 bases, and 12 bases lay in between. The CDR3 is CASRGALIYEQYF. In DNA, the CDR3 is TGTGCCAGCAGAGGGGCCCTCATCTACGAGCAGTACTTC.

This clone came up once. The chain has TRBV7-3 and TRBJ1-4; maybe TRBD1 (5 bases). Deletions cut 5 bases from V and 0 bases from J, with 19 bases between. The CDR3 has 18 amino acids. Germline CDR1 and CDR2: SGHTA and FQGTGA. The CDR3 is CASSLPRGRVSTNEKLFF. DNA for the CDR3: TGTGCCAGCAGCCTACCCCGGGGGAGGGTGTCAACTAATGAAAAACTGTTTTTT.

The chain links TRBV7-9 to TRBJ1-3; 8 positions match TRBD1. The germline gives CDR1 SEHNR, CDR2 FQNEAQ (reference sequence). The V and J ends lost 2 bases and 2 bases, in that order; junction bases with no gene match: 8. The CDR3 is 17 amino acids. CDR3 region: CASSLIPSTGAGNTIYF. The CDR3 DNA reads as TGTGCCAGCAGCTTAATCCCCTCGACAGGGGCTGGAAACACCATATATTTT. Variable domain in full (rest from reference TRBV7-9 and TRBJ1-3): DTGVSQNPRHKITKRGQNVTFRCDPISEHNRLYWYRQTLGQGPEFLTYFQNEAQLEKSRLLSDRFSAERPKGSFSTLEIQRTEQGDSAMYLCASSLIPSTGAGNTIYFGEGSWLTVV.

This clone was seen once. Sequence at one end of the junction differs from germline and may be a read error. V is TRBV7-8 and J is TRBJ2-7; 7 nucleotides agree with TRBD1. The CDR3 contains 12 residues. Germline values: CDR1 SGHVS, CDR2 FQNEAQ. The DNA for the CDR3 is TGTGCCAGCAGCCCTACCGGGACAGATATGGACTTC. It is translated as CASSPTGTDMDF.

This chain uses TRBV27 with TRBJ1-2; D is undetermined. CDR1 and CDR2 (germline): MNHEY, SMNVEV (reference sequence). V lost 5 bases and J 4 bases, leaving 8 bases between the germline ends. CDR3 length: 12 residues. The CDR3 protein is CASSTPGYGYTF. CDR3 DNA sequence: TGTGCCAGCAGTACGCCAGGCTATGGCTACACCTTC.

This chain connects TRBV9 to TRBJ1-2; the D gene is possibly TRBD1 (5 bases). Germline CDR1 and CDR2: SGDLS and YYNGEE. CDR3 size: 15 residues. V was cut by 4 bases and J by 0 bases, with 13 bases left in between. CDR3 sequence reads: CASSQGGAANYGYTF. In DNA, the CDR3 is TGTGCCAGCAGCCAGGGAGGAGCAGCTAACTATGGCTACACCTTC.

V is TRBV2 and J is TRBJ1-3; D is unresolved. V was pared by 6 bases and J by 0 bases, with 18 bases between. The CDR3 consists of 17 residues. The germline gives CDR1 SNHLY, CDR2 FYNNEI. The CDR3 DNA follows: TGTGCCAGCAGCTTAGAGGCCCCGGGGAGCTCTGGAAACACCATATATTTT. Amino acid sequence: CASSLEAPGSSGNTIYF.

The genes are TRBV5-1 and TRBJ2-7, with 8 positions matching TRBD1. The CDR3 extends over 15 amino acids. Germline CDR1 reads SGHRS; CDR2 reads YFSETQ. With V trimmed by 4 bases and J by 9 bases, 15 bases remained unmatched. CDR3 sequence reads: CASSPDREDSTGQYF. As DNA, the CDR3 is TGCGCCAGCAGCCCGGACAGGGAAGACTCTACGGGGCAGTACTTC.

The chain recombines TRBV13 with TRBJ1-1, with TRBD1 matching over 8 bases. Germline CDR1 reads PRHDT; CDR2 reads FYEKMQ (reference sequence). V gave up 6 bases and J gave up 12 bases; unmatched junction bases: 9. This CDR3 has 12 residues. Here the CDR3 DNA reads TGTGCCAGCAGATCAGGACAGGGTATAACTTTCTTT. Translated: CASRSGQGITFF.

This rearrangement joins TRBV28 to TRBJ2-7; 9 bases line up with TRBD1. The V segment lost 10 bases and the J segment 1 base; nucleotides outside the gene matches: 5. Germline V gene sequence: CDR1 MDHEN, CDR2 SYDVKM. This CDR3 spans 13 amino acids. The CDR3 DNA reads TGTGCCACCACCGGACAGGGGTCCTACGAGCAGTACTTC. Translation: CATTGQGSYEQYF.

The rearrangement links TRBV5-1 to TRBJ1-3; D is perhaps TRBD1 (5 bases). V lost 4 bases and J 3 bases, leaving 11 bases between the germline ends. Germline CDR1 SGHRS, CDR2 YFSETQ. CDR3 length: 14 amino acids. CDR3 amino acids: CASSGAGGGNTIYF. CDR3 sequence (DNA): TGCGCCAGCAGCGGGGCGGGAGGTGGAAACACCATATATTTT.

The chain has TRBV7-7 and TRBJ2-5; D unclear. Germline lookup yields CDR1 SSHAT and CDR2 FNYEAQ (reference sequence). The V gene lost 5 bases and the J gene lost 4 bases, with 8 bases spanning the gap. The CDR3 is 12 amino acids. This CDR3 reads CASSRLGETQYF. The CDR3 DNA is TGTGCCAGCAGCCGACTTGGAGAGACCCAGTACTTC.